Each of the 27 T cell receptor beta chains below was sequenced from the same sample in a study of Graves' ophthalmopathy and Graves' hyperthyroidism. RNA transcripts yielded amplified TCR beta CDR3 regions. Second-round multiplex PCR followed a first-round RT-PCR using HTBI primers. TCRdb reprocessed the multiplex PCR reads via MiXCR and lists one record per CDR3 protein. The sample includes a few hundred thousand distinct CDR3 sequences, about 15% seen only once; the top ten take around 2.4%. The source material was peripheral blood. These receptors were taken from an adult woman with stable Graves' hyperthyroidism.

At least ten counts were recorded for this clonotype. V is TRBV6-1 and J is TRBJ2-4, with D possibly matching TRBD1 (6 bases). Germline CDR1 MNHNS, CDR2 SASEGT. This CDR3 contains 12 residues. Trimming stripped 5 bases from V and 8 bases from J, with 10 bases between. CDR3 amino acids: CASSPGEYIQYF. In DNA form, the CDR3 reads TGTGCCAGCAGTCCAGGGGAGTACATTCAGTACTTC.

This clonotype was picked up many times. The chain couples TRBV5-1 to TRBJ2-4; D may be TRBD1 or TRBD2 (5 bases each). The germline gives CDR1 SGHRS, CDR2 YFSETQ. The CDR3 spans 17 residues. Trimming pared 0 bases from V and 1 base from J, leaving 14 bases between. The CDR3 sequence: CASSLGEVGVAKNIQYF. Here the CDR3 DNA reads TGCGCCAGCAGCTTGGGCGAGGTGGGGGTGGCCAAAAACATTCAGTACTTC.

This clonotype was picked up many times. This chain links TRBV5-6 with TRBJ1-6; 7 bases are a match to TRBD1. Germline V CDR1 and CDR2: SGHDT, YYEEEE. V lost 4 bases, J lost 4 bases, and 8 bases stayed unmatched. This CDR3 spans 16 amino acids. The CDR3: CASSGMTGFYNSPLHF. The CDR3 DNA reads as TGTGCCAGCAGCGGGATGACAGGGTTTTATAATTCACCCCTCCACTTT.

This clonotype was seen repeatedly, ten times or more. The rearrangement links TRBV6-1 to TRBJ2-2, with 7 bases lining up with TRBD2. The junction had 8 bases not matched to a gene; V was cut back by 6 bases and J by 4 bases. Germline V CDR1 and CDR2: MNHNS, SASEGT. The CDR3 is made up of 15 amino acids. The CDR3 sequence: CASRGLVGSTGELFF. CDR3 nucleotides: TGTGCCAGCAGAGGACTAGTAGGTAGCACCGGGGAGCTGTTTTTT.

In this sample, this clonotype turned up a few times. This chain uses TRBV19 with TRBJ1-1, with D hard to call. This CDR3 comprises 12 residues. Germline V CDR1 and CDR2: LNHDA, SQIVND (reference sequence). The V and J ends lost 3 bases and 1 base respectively, with 3 bases between them. This chain's CDR3 is CASSMRNTEAFF. The CDR3 DNA reads as TGTGCCAGTAGTATGCGGAACACTGAAGCTTTCTTT.

There are many counts of this clonotype. The chain uses TRBV28 and TRBJ2-7; D is ambiguous. This CDR3 contains 13 residues. The V gene's germline CDR1 is MDHEN and CDR2 SYDVKM. Between the trimmed V and J ends, which lost 3 bases and 1 base, there was a span of 7 bases. For the CDR3, the DNA is TGTGCCAGCAGTTTGTCCACTTCCTACGAGCAGTACTTC. Protein: CASSLSTSYEQYF.

The sample holds many counts of this clonotype. The CDR3 sequence is CASRVGQQTGELFF. The CDR3 DNA sequence: TGTGCCAGCAGAGTGGGACAGCAGACCGGGGAGCTGTTTTTT. V gene TRBV6-1 combines with J gene TRBJ2-2; TRBD1 matches 7 bases. Germline trimming cut 6 bases from V and 5 bases from J; bases unmatched to any gene: 6. CDR1 is MNHNS, CDR2 SASEGT, per germline. There are 14 residues in the CDR3.

Turning to this clonotype: The CDR3 does not close with the conserved phenylalanine or tryptophan, likely indicating a read error. V is TRBV6-5 and J is TRBJ2-7; 9 bases fit TRBD1. In germline, CDR1 is MNHEY, CDR2 SVGAGI. The CDR3 extends over 16 amino acids. The CDR3 here is CASSLLTGGASYGQYY. CDR3 DNA: TGTGCCAGCAGTCTACTAACAGGGGGCGCATCCTACGGGCAGTACTAC.

This clonotype was seen repeatedly, ten times or more. The chain has TRBV2 and TRBJ2-7; the D gene is possibly TRBD1 (5 bases). The CDR3 sequence is 15 residues long. Germline V lookup: CDR1 SNHLY, CDR2 FYNNEI. Between the trimmed V and J ends, which lost 4 bases and 0 bases, there was a span of 13 bases. The CDR3 spells CASSVQAGSSYEQYF. The CDR3 bases are TGTGCCAGCAGTGTTCAGGCAGGGTCCTCCTACGAGCAGTACTTC.

The table lists this clonotype with many counts. The V call is TRBV6-5, the J call TRBJ1-1; D uncertain. The germline CDR1 and CDR2 sequences are MNHEY and SVGAGI. CDR3 length: 14 residues. The germline V and J ends were trimmed by 7 bases and 0 bases, with 12 bases remaining between them. CDR3 residues: CASIKGGMNTEAFF. CDR3 nucleotides: TGTGCCAGCATCAAGGGCGGGATGAACACTGAAGCTTTCTTT.

This clonotype was counted ten times or more. The rearrangement links TRBV6-1 to TRBJ2-7; maybe TRBD1 (6 bases). V was trimmed by 3 bases and J by 1 base, leaving 16 bases between them. The germline V gene encodes CDR1 MNHNS and CDR2 SASEGT. This CDR3 has 16 amino acids. Here the CDR3 reads CASSDLQGPPSYEQYF. The CDR3 coding sequence is TGTGCCAGCAGTGATTTACAGGGTCCCCCATCCTACGAGCAGTACTTC.

There are many counts of this clonotype. A read error may account for a junction end that differs from germline. The J gene is TRBJ2-7, the V gene TRBV7-8; D might be TRBD2 (6 bases). The CDR3 totals 16 residues. Germline lookup yields CDR1 SGHVS and CDR2 FQNEAQ. The CDR3 DNA follows: TGTACCAGCAGCTTAGCCGCTAGCGTGAGCTCCTACGAGCAGTACTTC. Encoded protein: CTSSLAASVSSYEQYF.

This clonotype was detected only a few times. The chain employs TRBV25-1 and TRBJ2-5; possible D gene TRBD1, 6 bases. This CDR3 spans 17 amino acids. V dropped 2 bases and J dropped 3 bases, with 19 bases sitting between them. CDR1 is MGHDK and CDR2 is SYGVNS in the germline V gene. CDR3 protein: CASSEGARRGSKETQYF. The CDR3 coding sequence is TGTGCCAGCAGTGAAGGAGCCCGCAGGGGATCTAAAGAGACCCAGTACTTC. The entire variable domain, with the rest obtained from reference TRBV25-1 and TRBJ2-5, is as follows: EADIYQTPRYLVIGTGKKITLECSQTMGHDKMYWYQQDPGMELHLIHYSYGVNSTEKGDLSSESTVSRIRTEHFPLTLESARPSHTSQYLCASSEGARRGSKETQYFGPGTRLLVL.

With respect to this clonotype: This may be a read error: a much more frequent sequence differs by one nucleotide. The CDR3: CVSSDQEAFEQYF. CDR3 sequence (DNA): TGTGTCAGCAGTGATCAGGAAGCCTTCGAGCAGTACTTC. The chain is built from TRBV6-1 and TRBJ2-7; D remains ambiguous. CDR3 length: 13 amino acids. The germline V gene encodes CDR1 MNHNS and CDR2 SASEGT.

This clonotype was recorded many times. The chain's CDR3 is CASRRQGADEQYF. The DNA for the CDR3 is TGTGCCAGCAGGCGTCAGGGGGCCGACGAGCAGTACTTC. The chain links TRBV6-5 to TRBJ2-7; 8 bases line up with TRBD1. This CDR3 region has 13 residues. The V gene's germline CDR1 is MNHEY and CDR2 SVGAGI. Germline trimming cut 6 bases from V and 5 bases from J; bases unmatched to any gene: 6.

This clonotype appeared a few times. This chain joins TRBV30 and TRBJ2-7; D not resolved. The germline V gene encodes CDR1 GTSNPN and CDR2 SVGIG (reference sequence). V lost 4 bases and J lost 3, with 13 bases in between. CDR3 length: 13 amino acids. The CDR3 sequence is CAWTFGSIYEQYF. The CDR3 nucleotides read TGTGCCTGGACATTTGGCAGTATCTACGAGCAGTACTTC. The full variable domain, rest sourced from reference TRBV30 and TRBJ2-7, is SQTIHQWPATLVQPVGSPLSLECTVEGTSNPNLYWYRQAAGRGLQLLFYSVGIGQISSEVPQNLSASRPQDRQFILSSKKLLLSDSGFYLCAWTFGSIYEQYFGPGTRLTVT.

This clonotype was counted many times. The rearrangement joins TRBV2 to TRBJ2-3; TRBD1 is a possible D gene (7 bases). This CDR3 has 19 residues. CDR1 is SNHLY and CDR2 is FYNNEI in the germline V gene. Deletions cut 1 base from V and 2 bases from J, with 22 bases between. As DNA, the CDR3 is TGTGCCAGCAGTGAAGTTTTCTGGAGGGGACAGCTGATCACAGATACGCAGTATTTT. It codes for CASSEVFWRGQLITDTQYF.

This clonotype was recorded at least ten times. This sequence joins TRBV7-8 and TRBJ2-7, with TRBD2 identical over 10 bases. Germline assignment: CDR1 SGHVS and CDR2 FQNEAQ. This CDR3 has 18 residues. Losses at the gene ends were 4 bases for V and 4 bases for J; bases not matched to a gene: 16. CDR3 amino acids: CASSSGGELLAGRYEQYF. For the CDR3, the DNA is TGTGCCAGCAGCTCGGGGGGGGAGTTACTAGCGGGAAGGTACGAGCAGTACTTC.

This clonotype appeared many times. The V gene is TRBV6-5, the J gene TRBJ1-1; the D is unclear. Germline lookup yields CDR1 MNHEY and CDR2 SVGAGI. V lost 5 bases, J lost 2 bases, and 12 bases lay in between. This CDR3 region has 14 residues. In nucleotides, the CDR3 is TGTGCCAGCAGTCGGGTAGAGGGTAACACTGAAGCTTTCTTT. It codes for CASSRVEGNTEAFF.

This clonotype was observed at least ten times. The chain has TRBV20-1 and TRBJ1-2; D gene uncertain. The length of the CDR3 is 16 residues. Looked up from germline, CDR1 is DFQATT and CDR2 is SNEGSKA (reference sequence). Trimming took off 0 bases at V and 1 base at J, with 15 bases between the two ends. CDR3 residues: CSARDPTGPNNYGYTF. The CDR3 nucleotides are TGCAGTGCTAGAGATCCCACCGGTCCAAATAACTATGGCTACACCTTC.

The chain has TRBV28 and TRBJ1-2; 8 positions agree with TRBD1. J was trimmed by 2 bases and V by 5 bases; bases with no gene match: 7. Looked up from germline, CDR1 is MDHEN and CDR2 is SYDVKM. The CDR3 extends over 15 amino acids. This chain's CDR3 is CASSPGDRTNYGYTF. The CDR3 nucleotides are TGTGCCAGCAGTCCCGGGGACAGGACGAACTATGGCTACACCTTC.

This clonotype has at least ten counts. The rearrangement links TRBV2 to TRBJ1-5; D gene unclear. CDR3 length equals 13 residues. Germline V CDR1 and CDR2: SNHLY, FYNNEI. V was shortened by 3 bases and J by 7 bases, with 10 bases between the two germline ends. This CDR3 reads CASSDGGWQPQHF. Written as DNA, the CDR3 is TGTGCCAGCAGTGACGGTGGTTGGCAGCCCCAGCATTTT.

In this sample, this clonotype turned up many times. The chain carries TRBV30 and TRBJ2-5; a possible D gene is TRBD1 (5 bases). V lost 3 bases and J 5 bases, leaving 13 bases between the germline ends. This CDR3 region has 13 residues. Germline V gene sequence: CDR1 GTSNPN, CDR2 SVGIG (reference sequence). The CDR3 DNA reads TGTGCCTGGAGGCCGACAGTTCAGGAGACCCAGTACTTC. Its translation: CAWRPTVQETQYF. The full variable domain, with the rest looked up from reference TRBV30 and TRBJ2-5, is SQTIHQWPATLVQPVGSPLSLECTVEGTSNPNLYWYRQAAGRGLQLLFYSVGIGQISSEVPQNLSASRPQDRQFILSSKKLLLSDSGFYLCAWRPTVQETQYFGPGTRLLVL.

The genes are TRBV20-1 and TRBJ1-2; 9 nucleotides align to TRBD1. This CDR3 region has 14 residues. CDR1 and CDR2 from the germline V gene are DFQATT and SNEGSKA (reference sequence). V lost 6 bases, J lost 6 bases, and 11 bases stayed unmatched. CDR3 sequence: CSALPGQGFHGYTF. The CDR3 region has the DNA TGCAGTGCATTACCGGGACAGGGTTTCCATGGCTACACCTTC.

The chain links TRBV12-3 or TRBV12-4 to TRBJ1-2; D unresolved. The CDR3 extends over 13 amino acids. Trimming took 1 base from V and 6 from J, leaving 9 bases between them. The CDR3 sequence is CASSLEQRDGYTF. Here the CDR3 DNA reads TGTGCCAGCAGTTTAGAACAGAGGGATGGCTACACCTTC.

There are many counts of this clonotype. The chain employs TRBV20-1 and TRBJ2-2, with D possibly being TRBD1 or TRBD2 (5 bases each). There are 16 residues in the CDR3. V was clipped by 6 bases and J by 1 base, with 18 bases between them. The germline gives CDR1 DFQATT, CDR2 SNEGSKA (reference sequence). Written as DNA, the CDR3 is TGCAGTGCCCCCCTAGGGACCGGCGGGAACACCGGGGAGCTGTTTTTT. Protein product: CSAPLGTGGNTGELFF.

The chain combines TRBV28 with TRBJ2-5, with D perhaps matching TRBD1 (6 bases). The V end was cut by 2 bases, the J end by 5 bases, with 15 bases between. Germline values: CDR1 MDHEN, CDR2 SYDVKM. The CDR3 length is 15 residues. CDR3 protein: CASSLVTGPGETQYF. CDR3 bases: TGTGCCAGCAGTTTAGTAACAGGGCCGGGGGAGACCCAGTACTTC.